Below, 29 T cell receptor beta chains from the same sample are listed, as sequenced in a study of beta chain features in type 1 diabetes. cDNA synthesis used the whole RNA isolate, giving expressed TCRB sequences. This table comes from immunoSEQ multiplex PCR, and its TCRdb copy is limited to in-frame clones, with some not included. The sample has hundreds of thousands of clones, around 15% seen once; the top ten hold under 0.095%. Sequenced material: naive CD4+ T cells from blood. All receptors derive from a man younger than 35 in good health.

With respect to this clone: Additional DNA sequences in this sample encode the identical CDR3. The chain carries TRBV7-2 and TRBJ1-5; possibly TRBD1 for D (5 bases). Between the trimmed V and J ends, which lost 3 bases and 1 base, there was a span of 7 bases. The CDR3 loop spans 14 amino acids. From germline, CDR1 is SGHTA and CDR2 FQGNSA. This CDR3 is CASSFSGSNQPQHF. Here the CDR3 DNA reads TGTGCCAGCAGCTTCTCAGGGAGCAATCAGCCCCAGCATTTT.

The V gene is TRBV2, the J gene TRBJ2-1; TRBD2 agrees at 8 bases. Per germline, CDR1 SNHLY and CDR2 FYNNEI. The CDR3 has 15 residues. The trim removed 2 bases at V and 0 bases at J, leaving 0 bases unmatched. CDR3 sequence reads: CASSESGSSYNEQFF. CDR3 nucleotide sequence: TGTGCCAGCAGTGAAAGCGGGAGCTCCTACAATGAGCAGTTCTTC.

This chain links TRBV28 with TRBJ1-3, with 7 bases identical to TRBD1. From germline, CDR1 is MDHEN and CDR2 SYDVKM. The length of the CDR3 is 16 residues. With 5 bases clipped from V and 0 bases from J, the junction kept 7 bases outside the gene matches. This chain's CDR3 is CASSPGTASSGNTIYF. CDR3 bases: TGTGCCAGCAGTCCCGGGACAGCTAGCTCTGGAAACACCATATATTTT.

This clone was detected only a few times. This rearrangement joins TRBV19 to TRBJ2-1, with a possible D match to TRBD1 (7 bases). The V gene's germline CDR1 is LNHDA and CDR2 SQIVND (reference sequence). Trimming removed 4 bases at V and 6 bases at J, with 13 bases between. The CDR3 spans 14 residues. In nucleotides, the CDR3 is TGTGCCAGTAGTAGGAGGGACAGACCCAATGAGCAGTTCTTC. Translation: CASSRRDRPNEQFF.

This clone was recorded a few times. The V and J genes are TRBV7-2 and TRBJ1-5; 11 bases are a match to TRBD1. This CDR3 has 15 residues. The germline CDR1 and CDR2 sequences are SGHTA and FQGNSA. The V and J ends lost 5 bases and 6 bases, in that order; junction bases with no gene match: 6. CDR3 in DNA: TGTGCCAGCAGCATCGGACAGGGGGCTGGTCAGCCCCAGCATTTT. It specifies CASSIGQGAGQPQHF.

The CDR3 protein is CASTPRFRAGANVLTF. CDR3 coding DNA: TGTGCCAGCACCCCGCGTTTCAGGGCGGGGGCCAACGTCCTGACTTTC. J is TRBJ2-6 and V is TRBV7-9, with D tentatively TRBD1 (5 bases). The V gene lost 7 bases and the J gene lost 4 bases, with 17 bases spanning the gap. This CDR3 region has 16 residues. Per the germline V gene, CDR1 is SEHNR and CDR2 is FQNEAQ (reference sequence).

The rearrangement uses TRBV4-2 and TRBJ2-6; D is unclear. The CDR3 consists of 16 residues. Germline loops: CDR1 LGHNA, CDR2 YNFKEQ. Trimming took 1 base from V and 0 from J, leaving 7 bases between them. This CDR3 is CASSQAPSSGANVLTF. Written as DNA, the CDR3 is TGTGCCAGCAGCCAAGCCCCTAGCTCTGGGGCCAACGTCCTGACTTTC.

This clone has a handful of counts. This chain links TRBV29-1 with TRBJ1-2; D is perhaps TRBD1 (5 bases). There are 12 residues in the CDR3. Germline values: CDR1 SQVTM, CDR2 ANQGSEA. The ends were cut back, 4 bases at V and 4 bases at J, with 10 bases in the middle. CDR3 nucleotide sequence: TGCAGCGTTGTCCAGGGTCTCTATGGCTACACCTTC. It specifies CSVVQGLYGYTF.

The rearrangement joins TRBV28 to TRBJ2-3; 9 positions agree with TRBD1. Germline lookup yields CDR1 MDHEN and CDR2 SYDVKM. The CDR3 is 15 amino acids. With V trimmed by 6 bases and J by 3 bases, 7 bases remained unmatched. The CDR3 DNA reads as TGTGCCAGCAGCATACCCGGGACAGGGACAGATACGCAGTATTTT. It yields the protein CASSIPGTGTDTQYF.

This chain connects TRBV28 to TRBJ2-7; TRBD2 matches at 7 bases. The CDR3 contains 13 residues. Germline V gene sequence: CDR1 MDHEN, CDR2 SYDVKM. V shed 6 bases, J shed 5 bases, and the junction held 7 bases outside the gene matches. CDR3 nucleotides: TGTGCCAGCAGGCGGACTAGTTCTCACGAGCAGTACTTC. This translates into CASRRTSSHEQYF.

The rearrangement joins TRBV6-4 to TRBJ1-4, with 9 bases that match TRBD1. The CDR3 covers 17 residues. The junction had 15 bases not matched to a gene; V was cut back by 6 bases and J by 7 bases. The germline V gene has CDR1 MRHNA and CDR2 SNTAGT. The chain's CDR3 is CASRPGQGHEAGEKLFF. DNA for the CDR3: TGTGCCAGCAGACCGGGACAGGGACATGAAGCTGGTGAAAAACTGTTTTTT.

V is TRBV18 and J is TRBJ1-1; TRBD1 matches 7 bases. CDR1 KGHSH and CDR2 LQKENI come from the germline V gene. The ends lost 3 bases at V and 6 bases at J; junction bases unmatched: 10. This CDR3 region has 15 residues. The CDR3 DNA sequence: TGTGCCAGCTCACCTCCGGGAGGGGGCCTGTCTGAAGCTTTCTTT. It encodes CASSPPGGGLSEAFF. The full variable domain, with the rest looked up from reference TRBV18 and TRBJ1-1, is NAGVMQNPRHLVRRRGQEARLRCSPMKGHSHVYWYRQLPEEGLKFMVYLQKENIIDESGMPKERFSAEFPKEGPSILRIQQVVRGDSAAYFCASSPPGGGLSEAFFGQGTRLTVV.

J is TRBJ2-2 and V is TRBV5-4; D is unclear. The V end lost 0 bases, the J end lost 2 bases, and 5 bases lay between the germline ends. The V gene's germline CDR1 is SGHNT and CDR2 YYREEE (reference sequence). The CDR3 consists of 14 residues. CDR3 sequence: CASSLAANTGELFF. CDR3 nucleotides: TGTGCCAGCAGCTTGGCAGCCAACACCGGGGAGCTGTTTTTT.

Notes on this clone: Other DNA variants within this sample encode the same CDR3. The chain carries TRBV18 and TRBJ1-1; D possibly corresponds to TRBD1 (6 bases). Trimming stripped 4 bases from V and 2 bases from J, with 11 bases between. Per the germline V gene, CDR1 is KGHSH and CDR2 is LQKENI. The CDR3 length is 14 residues. In DNA, the CDR3 is TGTGCCAGCTCACTCGGACAGATAAACACTGAAGCTTTCTTT. It codes for CASSLGQINTEAFF.

There are a few counts of this clone. The V and J genes are TRBV11-2 and TRBJ2-1, with D tentatively TRBD2 (6 bases). Germline V gives CDR1 SGHAT, CDR2 FQNNGV. V was cut by 4 bases and J by 0 bases, with 13 bases left in between. The CDR3 length is 16 residues. This CDR3 is CASSYRREASYNEQFF. CDR3 nucleotide sequence: TGTGCCAGCAGCTATCGGAGGGAGGCCTCCTACAATGAGCAGTTCTTC.

V is TRBV18 and J is TRBJ2-1; 8 nucleotides line up with TRBD1. The CDR3 sequence is 19 residues long. Trimming removed 3 bases from V and 2 bases from J; junction bases left unmatched: 15. CDR1 is KGHSH and CDR2 is LQKENI in the germline V gene. The CDR3 spells CASSPYLLKGQDAYNEQFF. CDR3 coding DNA: TGTGCCAGCTCACCGTACCTTTTAAAGGGACAGGACGCCTACAATGAGCAGTTCTTC.

Concerning this clone itself: Other DNA sequences of this sample code for an identical CDR3. The chain joins TRBV18 to TRBJ1-1; the D is unclear. The CDR3 length is 12 residues. Germline V lookup: CDR1 KGHSH, CDR2 LQKENI. V was trimmed by 2 bases and J by 3 bases, leaving 4 bases between them. The CDR3 bases are TGTGCCAGCTCACCAAGGGACACTGAAGCTTTCTTT. This codes for CASSPRDTEAFF.

This clone was counted only a few times. This chain uses TRBV7-9 with TRBJ2-1, with 10 bases identical to TRBD1. The CDR3 is made up of 16 amino acids. The germline CDR1 and CDR2 sequences are SEHNR and FQNEAQ (reference sequence). The V segment lost 6 bases and the J segment 4 bases; nucleotides outside the gene matches: 9. The CDR3 DNA is TGTGCCAGCAGGCGGACAGGGGGAAGATTTTACAATGAGCAGTTCTTC. Residues: CASRRTGGRFYNEQFF.

This chain links TRBV4-2 with TRBJ2-1; D perhaps matches TRBD1 (5 bases). This CDR3 is built from 15 residues. V shed 3 bases and J shed 6 bases, with 15 bases lying between them. Germline assignment: CDR1 LGHNA and CDR2 YNFKEQ. CDR3 region: CASSQSSTRVNEQFF. As DNA, the CDR3 is TGTGCCAGCAGCCAGTCAAGTACCAGGGTCAATGAGCAGTTCTTC.

The table lists this clone with a few counts. V usage is TRBV27 and J usage is TRBJ2-1; D not resolved. V lost 5 bases to trimming and J lost 15 bases, with 17 bases between them. From germline, CDR1 is MNHEY and CDR2 SMNVEV (reference sequence). The CDR3 loop spans 12 amino acids. The CDR3 DNA follows: TGTGCCAGCAGTCCTCGGGCCGCACGACTGTTCTTC. Translating gives CASSPRAARLFF.

This clone was seen a handful of times. V gene TRBV7-9 combines with J gene TRBJ2-3; D possibly matches TRBD1 or TRBD2 (5 bases each). The germline gives CDR1 SEHNR, CDR2 FQNEAQ (reference sequence). CDR3 length equals 15 residues. V lost 0 bases and J lost 8, with 15 bases in between. CDR3 protein: CASSLAGVKPGTQYF. The CDR3, as DNA: TGTGCCAGCAGCTTAGCGGGGGTGAAGCCGGGTACGCAGTATTTT. Complete variable domain (other parts from reference TRBV7-9 and TRBJ2-3): DTGVSQNPRHKITKRGQNVTFRCDPISEHNRLYWYRQTLGQGPEFLTYFQNEAQLEKSRLLSDRFSAERPKGSFSTLEIQRTEQGDSAMYLCASSLAGVKPGTQYFGPGTRLTVL.

The table lists this clone with a few counts. The chain carries TRBV4-3 and TRBJ1-2; 8 nucleotides line up with TRBD1. The trim removed 3 bases at V and 5 bases at J, leaving 8 bases unmatched. The CDR3 is 15 amino acids. Germline assignment: CDR1 LGHNA and CDR2 YSLEER. The CDR3 protein is CASSHPGQDYYGYTF. The CDR3 coding sequence is TGCGCCAGCAGCCACCCGGGACAGGACTATTATGGCTACACCTTC.

The chain combines TRBV11-2 with TRBJ2-3, with D possibly TRBD1 on 5 matching bases. Germline V CDR1 and CDR2: SGHAT, FQNNGV. CDR3 length equals 15 residues. The ends were cut back, 2 bases at V and 5 bases at J, with 14 bases in the middle. CDR3 coding DNA: TGTGCCAGCAGCTTAAACCCAGGGCCTTTAGATACGCAGTATTTT. Protein: CASSLNPGPLDTQYF. Together with reference TRBV11-2 and TRBJ2-3, the CDR3 gives the full variable domain: EAGVAQSPRYKIIEKRQSVAFWCNPISGHATLYWYQQILGQGPKLLIQFQNNGVVDDSQLPKDRFSAERLKGVDSTLKIQPAKLEDSAVYLCASSLNPGPLDTQYFGPGTRLTVL.

This chain links TRBV25-1 with TRBJ1-2; 8 nucleotides match TRBD1. In germline, CDR1 is MGHDK, CDR2 SYGVNS. This CDR3 has 16 residues. V lost 8 bases, J lost 7 bases, and 18 bases stayed unmatched. The CDR3 coding sequence is TGTGCCAGCGAACCATGGACAGGGTCCACCCTCGGTGGCTACACCTTC. Translated: CASEPWTGSTLGGYTF.

The chain combines TRBV28 with TRBJ2-3; no clear D gene. Germline V gene data show CDR1 as MDHEN and CDR2 as SYDVKM. CDR3 size: 12 residues. V dropped 6 bases and J dropped 3 bases, with 7 bases sitting between them. The CDR3 region has the DNA TGTGCCAGCAGGGTGGGGACAGATACGCAGTATTTT. Translation gives CASRVGTDTQYF.

This clone appeared many times. This chain uses TRBV14 with TRBJ2-4; D is uncertain. This CDR3 has 15 amino acids. CDR1 SGHDN and CDR2 FVKESK come from the germline V gene. The V gene lost 3 bases and the J gene lost 7 bases, with 16 bases spanning the gap. Here the CDR3 reads CASSQQAALGNIQYF. In nucleotides, the CDR3 is TGTGCCAGCAGCCAGCAGGCGGCTTTAGGGAACATTCAGTACTTC.

The rearrangement joins TRBV9 to TRBJ1-2; no reliable D call. CDR3 size: 15 residues. Germline V CDR1 and CDR2: SGDLS, YYNGEE. The ends were cut back, 0 bases at V and 3 bases at J, with 12 bases in the middle. DNA for the CDR3: TGTGCCAGCAGCGTAGCTCCAAAGGAGGACTATGGCTACACCTTC. This translates into CASSVAPKEDYGYTF.

As for this clone: Distinct nucleotide sequences in the sample also encode this CDR3. This chain uses TRBV29-1 with TRBJ2-6; TRBD1 is a possible D gene (6 bases). There are 13 residues in the CDR3. Germline V CDR1 and CDR2: SQVTM, ANQGSEA. V dropped 7 bases and J dropped 4 bases, with 11 bases sitting between them. CDR3 bases: TGCAGCGCCCGACAGGCCGGGGCCAACGTCCTGACTTTC. It yields the protein CSARQAGANVLTF.

V gene TRBV6-6 combines with J gene TRBJ2-3, with 7 positions matching TRBD2. CDR3 length: 16 residues. CDR1 and CDR2 from the germline V gene are MNHNY and SVGAGI (reference sequence). V dropped 4 bases and J dropped 0; count of bases not matched to a gene: 7. The CDR3 DNA reads as TGTGCCAGCAGTTGGGGAGGAGCGGGGAGCACAGATACGCAGTATTTT. It yields the protein CASSWGGAGSTDTQYF.